Included here is one T cell receptor (beta chain) sequence, with context. The source of the sample is a study of blood T cell repertoires in COVID-19. For the study at large: Spain, Italy and the United States supplied samples that represented acute and convalescent COVID-19. From T cells, B-cell-depleted T cells, or PBMCs came the material, which was cDNA or gDNA.

Authors' data handling: Nucleated cell number was recorded as an estimate derived from reference gene primer amplification. The protocol was immunoSEQ multiplex PCR, while the TCRdb copy is restricted to in-frame clones and leaves out a portion. V, J and clone size reflect that table, while D and trimming were determined from the DNA. The sample has more than 300,000 clones; roughly 86% are singletons. Recruited during active infection, patients (from Seattle) were subsequently followed longitudinally. Sequencing was performed on peripheral blood. The clonotype comes from a woman between 70 and 85 years old with COVID-19, enrolled during active disease.

The CDR3 nucleotides read TGTGCCAGCAGACCCTCCGGGGACTTAGCCTACGAGCAGTACTTC. Its protein is CASRPSGDLAYEQYF. The gene calls are TRBV7-9 and TRBJ2-7, with D tentatively TRBD2 (6 bases). Trimming took off 6 bases at V and 2 bases at J, with 17 bases between the two ends. The germline CDR1 and CDR2 sequences are SEHNR and FQNEAQ (reference sequence). The CDR3 sequence is 15 residues long.